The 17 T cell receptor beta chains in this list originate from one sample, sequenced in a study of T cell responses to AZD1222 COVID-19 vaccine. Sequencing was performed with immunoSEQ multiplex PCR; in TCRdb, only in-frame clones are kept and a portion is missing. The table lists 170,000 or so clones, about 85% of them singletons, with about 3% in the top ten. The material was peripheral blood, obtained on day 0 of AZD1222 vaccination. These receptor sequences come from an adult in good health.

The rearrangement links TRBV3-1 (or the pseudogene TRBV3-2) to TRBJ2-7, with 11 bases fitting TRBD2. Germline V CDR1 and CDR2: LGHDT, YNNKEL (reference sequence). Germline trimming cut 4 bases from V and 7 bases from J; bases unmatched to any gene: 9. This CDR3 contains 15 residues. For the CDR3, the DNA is TGTGCCAGCAGCCTTCTAGCGGGAGGTCCGAGGGAGCAGTACTTC. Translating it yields CASSLLAGGPREQYF.

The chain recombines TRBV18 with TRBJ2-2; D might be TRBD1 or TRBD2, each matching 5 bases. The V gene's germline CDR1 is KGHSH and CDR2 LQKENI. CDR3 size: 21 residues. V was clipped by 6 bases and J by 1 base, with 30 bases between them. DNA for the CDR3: TGTGCCAGCTCGTCAACCGTCGGGGCGAGTCCTACGGTAAAGAACACCGGGGAGCTGTTTTTT. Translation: CASSSTVGASPTVKNTGELFF.

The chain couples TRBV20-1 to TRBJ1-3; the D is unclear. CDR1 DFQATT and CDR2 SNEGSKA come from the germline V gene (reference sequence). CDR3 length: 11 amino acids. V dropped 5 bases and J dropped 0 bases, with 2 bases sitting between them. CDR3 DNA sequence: TGCAGTGCTTTCTCTGGAAACACCATATATTTT. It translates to CSAFSGNTIYF.

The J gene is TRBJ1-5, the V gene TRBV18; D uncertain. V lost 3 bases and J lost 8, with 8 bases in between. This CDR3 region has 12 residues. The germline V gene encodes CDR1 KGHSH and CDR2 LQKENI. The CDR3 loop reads CASSPPKEPQHF. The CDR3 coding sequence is TGTGCCAGCTCACCTCCCAAGGAGCCCCAGCATTTT.

For the CDR3, the DNA is TGTGCCAGCAGTGAAGAGTACTTATACTCCTACGAGCAGTACTTC. This translates into CASSEEYLYSYEQYF. V gene TRBV6-1 combines with J gene TRBJ2-7; D call uncertain. CDR1 and CDR2 (germline): MNHNS, SASEGT. Between the trimmed V and J ends, which lost 1 base and 0 bases, there was a span of 10 bases. This CDR3 has 15 residues.

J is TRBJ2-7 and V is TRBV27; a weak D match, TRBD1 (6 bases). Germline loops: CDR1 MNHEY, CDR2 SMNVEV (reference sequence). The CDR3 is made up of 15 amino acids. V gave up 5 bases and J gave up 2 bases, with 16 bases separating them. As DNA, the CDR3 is TGTGCCAGCAGTCGACTCCGGGACACAGCCTACGAGCAGTACTTC. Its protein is CASSRLRDTAYEQYF.

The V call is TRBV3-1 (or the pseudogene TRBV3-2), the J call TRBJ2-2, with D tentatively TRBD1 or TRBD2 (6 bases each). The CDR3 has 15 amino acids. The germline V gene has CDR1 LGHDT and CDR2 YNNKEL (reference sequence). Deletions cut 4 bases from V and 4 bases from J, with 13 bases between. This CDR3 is CASSRRGQVTGELFF. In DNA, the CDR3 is TGTGCCAGCAGCCGGCGGGGACAAGTCACCGGGGAGCTGTTTTTT.

Here the CDR3 DNA reads TGTGCCATCAGTGAGACAGGGGGTCCGAACACTGAAGCTTTCTTT. This encodes CAISETGGPNTEAFF. The chain couples TRBV10-3 to TRBJ1-1; TRBD1 agrees at 8 bases. The trim removed 2 bases at V and 1 base at J, leaving 3 bases unmatched. The CDR3 has 15 amino acids. The germline V gene has CDR1 ENHRY and CDR2 SYGVKD.

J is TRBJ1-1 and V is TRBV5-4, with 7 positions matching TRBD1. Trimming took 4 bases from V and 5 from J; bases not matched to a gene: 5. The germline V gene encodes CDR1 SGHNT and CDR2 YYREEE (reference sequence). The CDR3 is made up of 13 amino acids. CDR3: CASSLTGVTEAFF. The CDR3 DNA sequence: TGTGCCAGCAGCCTTACAGGGGTAACTGAAGCTTTCTTT.

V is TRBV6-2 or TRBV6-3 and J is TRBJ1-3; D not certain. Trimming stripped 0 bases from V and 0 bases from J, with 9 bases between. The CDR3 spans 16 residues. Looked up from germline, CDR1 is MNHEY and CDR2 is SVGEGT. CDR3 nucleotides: TGTGCCAGCAGTTACTCGTATGTCCTCTCTGGAAACACCATATATTTT. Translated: CASSYSYVLSGNTIYF.

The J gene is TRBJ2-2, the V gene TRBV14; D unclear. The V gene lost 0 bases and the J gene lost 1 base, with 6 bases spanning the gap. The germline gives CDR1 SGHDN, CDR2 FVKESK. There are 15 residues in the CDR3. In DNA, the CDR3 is TGTGCCAGCAGCCAAGATTCATGGAACACCGGGGAGCTGTTTTTT. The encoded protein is CASSQDSWNTGELFF.

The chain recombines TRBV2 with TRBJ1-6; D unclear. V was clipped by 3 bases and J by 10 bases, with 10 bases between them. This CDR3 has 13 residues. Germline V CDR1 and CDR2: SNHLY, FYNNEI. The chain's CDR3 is CASSERVGSPLHF. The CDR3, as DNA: TGTGCCAGCAGTGAGCGGGTTGGATCACCCCTCCACTTT. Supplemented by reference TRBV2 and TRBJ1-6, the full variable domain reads EPEVTQTPSHQVTQMGQEVILRCVPISNHLYFYWYRQILGQKVEFLVSFYNNEISEKSEIFDDQFSVERPDGSNFTLKIRSTKLEDSAMYFCASSERVGSPLHFGNGTRLTVT.

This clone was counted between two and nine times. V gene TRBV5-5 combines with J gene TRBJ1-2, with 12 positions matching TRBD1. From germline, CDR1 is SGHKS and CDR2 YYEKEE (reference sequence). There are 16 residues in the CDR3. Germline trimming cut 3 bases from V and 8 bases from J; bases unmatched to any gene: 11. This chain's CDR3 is CASSSTTGTGGFGYTF. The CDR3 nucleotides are TGTGCCAGCAGCTCGACAACCGGGACAGGGGGCTTCGGCTACACCTTC. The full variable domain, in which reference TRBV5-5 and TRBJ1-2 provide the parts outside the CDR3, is DAGVTQSPTHLIKTRGQQVTLRCSPISGHKSVSWYQQVLGQGPQFIFQYYEKEERGRGNFPDRFSARQFPNYSSELNVNALLLGDSALYLCASSSTTGTGGFGYTFGSGTRLTVV.

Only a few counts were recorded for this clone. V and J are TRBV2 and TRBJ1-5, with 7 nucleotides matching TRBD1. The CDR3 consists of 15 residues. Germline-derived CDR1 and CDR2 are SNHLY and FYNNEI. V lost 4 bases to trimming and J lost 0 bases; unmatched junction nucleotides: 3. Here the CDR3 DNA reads TGTGCCAGCAGTGCACAGGGGCATAGCAATCAGCCCCAGCATTTT. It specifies CASSAQGHSNQPQHF.

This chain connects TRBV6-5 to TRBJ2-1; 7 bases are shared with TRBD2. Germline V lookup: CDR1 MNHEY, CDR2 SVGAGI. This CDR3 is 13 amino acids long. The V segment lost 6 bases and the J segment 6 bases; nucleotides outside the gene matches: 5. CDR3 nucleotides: TGTGCCAGCAGGACGGGACTACTCAATGAGCAGTTCTTC. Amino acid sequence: CASRTGLLNEQFF.

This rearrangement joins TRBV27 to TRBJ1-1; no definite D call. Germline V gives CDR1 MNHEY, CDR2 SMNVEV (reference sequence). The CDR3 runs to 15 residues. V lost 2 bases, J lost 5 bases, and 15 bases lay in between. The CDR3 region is CASSLLTPAVTEAFF. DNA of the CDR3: TGTGCCAGCAGTTTACTGACCCCAGCTGTGACTGAAGCTTTCTTT.

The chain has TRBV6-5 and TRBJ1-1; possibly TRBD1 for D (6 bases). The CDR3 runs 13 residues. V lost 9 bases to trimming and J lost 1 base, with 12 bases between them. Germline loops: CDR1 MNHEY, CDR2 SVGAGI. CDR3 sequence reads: CASGQGSNTEAFF. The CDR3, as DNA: TGTGCCAGTGGTCAGGGGTCGAACACTGAAGCTTTCTTT.